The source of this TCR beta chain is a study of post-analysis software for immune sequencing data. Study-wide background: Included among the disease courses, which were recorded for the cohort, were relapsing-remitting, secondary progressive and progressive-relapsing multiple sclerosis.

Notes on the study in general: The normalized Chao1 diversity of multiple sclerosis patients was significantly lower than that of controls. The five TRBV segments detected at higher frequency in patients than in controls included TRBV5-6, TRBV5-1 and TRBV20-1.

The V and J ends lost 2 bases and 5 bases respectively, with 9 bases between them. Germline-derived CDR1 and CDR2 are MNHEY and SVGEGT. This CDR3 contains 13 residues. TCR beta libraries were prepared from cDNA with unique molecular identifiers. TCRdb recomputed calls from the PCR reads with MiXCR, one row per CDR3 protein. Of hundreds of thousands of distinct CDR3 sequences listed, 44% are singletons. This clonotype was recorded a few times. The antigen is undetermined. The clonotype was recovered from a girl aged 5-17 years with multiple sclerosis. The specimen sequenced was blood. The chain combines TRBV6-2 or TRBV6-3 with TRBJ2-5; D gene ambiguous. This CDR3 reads CASSYGEPETQYF. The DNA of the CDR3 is TGTGCCAGCAGTTACGGGGAACCGGAGACCCAGTACTTC.